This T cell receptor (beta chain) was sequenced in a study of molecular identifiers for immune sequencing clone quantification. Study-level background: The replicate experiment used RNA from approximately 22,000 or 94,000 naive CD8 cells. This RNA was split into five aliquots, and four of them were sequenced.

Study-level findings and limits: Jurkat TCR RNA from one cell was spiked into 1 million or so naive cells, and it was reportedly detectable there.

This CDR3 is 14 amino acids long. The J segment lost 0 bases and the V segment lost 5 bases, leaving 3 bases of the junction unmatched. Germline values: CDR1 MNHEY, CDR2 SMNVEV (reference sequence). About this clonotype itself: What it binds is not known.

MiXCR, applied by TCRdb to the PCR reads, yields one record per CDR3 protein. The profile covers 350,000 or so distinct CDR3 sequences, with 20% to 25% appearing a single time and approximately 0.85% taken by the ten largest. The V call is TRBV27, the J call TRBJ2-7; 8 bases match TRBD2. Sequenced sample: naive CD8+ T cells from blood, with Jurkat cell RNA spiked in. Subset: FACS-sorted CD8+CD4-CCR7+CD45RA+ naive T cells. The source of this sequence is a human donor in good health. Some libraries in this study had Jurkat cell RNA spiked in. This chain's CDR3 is CASSLRGDSYEQYF. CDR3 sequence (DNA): TGTGCCAGCAGTCTGCGGGGGGACTCCTACGAGCAGTACTTC.